This entry is about one TCR beta chain. Antigen specificity is unknown. The sample originates from a study of cytomegalovirus exposure and HLA in healthy donors. The table came from immunoSEQ multiplex PCR; TCRdb's copy has only in-frame clones and leaves some out. The data contain 200,000 to 250,000 clones, about 87% of them singletons. Among the 100 to 150 subjects of the validation cohort, separate from the roughly 670-subject first cohort, were the donors. Study conclusions and caveats: The study flagged about 150 TCR beta chains as cytomegalovirus-associated.

This CDR3 has 16 amino acids. Per the germline V gene, CDR1 is SGDLS and CDR2 is YYNGEE. Trimming took 4 bases from V and 6 from J; bases not matched to a gene: 10. This receptor was taken from a man between 18 and 29 years old in good health and CMV-seronegative. The V call is TRBV9, the J call TRBJ2-2; 9 nucleotides match TRBD1. The specimen sequenced was PBMCs. In DNA form, the CDR3 reads TGTGCCAGCAGCTTCAGCTTGGGACAGGGAGCCGGGGAGCTGTTTTTT. This gives the protein CASSFSLGQGAGELFF.